This T cell receptor beta chain was identified during a study of T cell clonotyping in hematopoietic cell transplantation. This clone was detected once. Its antigen is unknown. Study outcomes and limitations: Higher Inverse Simpson Index values in graft donor and pretransplant recipient predicted broader posttransplant TCR diversity. Pathologically expanded recipient clonotypes increased progressively from day 30 to day 180 as diversity fell. Cells were unsorted, so CD4 and CD8 contributions were not separated.

The germline V gene encodes CDR1 LNHDA and CDR2 SQIVND (reference sequence). The CDR3 consists of 17 residues. V lost 3 bases, J lost 2 bases, and 19 bases lay in between. Recipient blood drawn about 28 days pretransplant and days 30, 100, 180 after. Here immunoSEQ multiplex PCR was the method, and the copy in TCRdb shows in-frame clones only, minus some. The table lists over 25,000 clones, roughly 92% of them singletons. The source material was PBMCs, sampled 100 days after allogeneic stem cell transplant. This TCR was recovered from a female patient aged 45-65 years who had an allogeneic stem cell transplant from a related donor, so the T cells may come from the graft donor. Some clones in this sample may be carry-over from other donors' samples. The chain carries TRBV19 and TRBJ2-5, with D possibly being TRBD2 (6 bases). The CDR3, as DNA: TGTGCCAGTAGTATTGGTCTCGGGCAGGGAGGACAAGAGACCCAGTACTTC. Its protein product is CASSIGLGQGGQETQYF.